This paragraph reports one T cell receptor beta chain. This clonotype has ten or more counts. Its antigen has not been determined. The sample holds no much larger clone one base away, and base qualities are not on file. The library was prepared using multiplex PCR. Sequencer: Illumina HiSeq 4000. To build TCR beta libraries, CDR3 regions were amplified by Arm-PCR using iRepertoire HTBI primers. Before sequencing, the PCR products underwent gel purification. Processing in the source paper ran as follows. Gene usage analysis of CDR3 amino acid clonotypes relied on the approximately 62 TRBV and fewer than 15 TRBJ segments identified across samples. COPE and FqMerger were used to merge the filtered high-quality paired reads into contigs. Contigs were aligned with BLAST to IMGT TRBV, TRBD and TRBJ reference genes, and CDR3 was defined per IMGT. Clonotypes above 0.1% frequency were classified as highly expanded clones. Repertoire diversity was measured by Shannon entropy, and V-J evenness by the Gini coefficient. Public clonotypes were defined as clonotypes shared by more than one individual. Using fastp trimming at Q25 and MiXCR clonotype assembly, TCRdb reanalyzed the public sequencing data and kept in-frame beta chains. Under each unique CDR3 protein, matching rows form one entry showing the most common genes and DNA. TCRdb assigned the V and J calls; the authors' analysis was not used. This sample holds a few hundred thousand distinct CDR3 sequences; 23% were observed only once. The ten largest clonotypes hold over 25% of the sample.

The data belong to a study of regulatory T cells in long-lasting Graves disease (dated by TCRdb to the early 2020s). Background for the entire study: To count as having persistent Graves' disease, a patient had to have received antithyroid drug treatment for over 5 years with TSH receptor autoantibodies remaining persistently positive. This study used TCR sequencing and RNA sequencing of peripheral blood to compare persistent Graves' disease patients against newly diagnosed Graves' disease patients. The study took place in China and was registered as a clinical trial. A total of approximately 35 samples underwent TCR sequencing: about 13 from persistent and about 20 from newly diagnosed Graves' disease patients. On average, persistent Graves' disease patients in the clinical cohort had been on antithyroid drugs for approximately ten years. General findings and caveats noted by the study authors: TRBV28, TRBJ1-2 and TRBJ2-5 were preferentially used in persistent disease, while TRBV20-1 and TRBJ2-1 were favored in newly diagnosed disease. Compared with newly diagnosed patients, persistent Graves' disease patients had lower TCR Shannon entropy and fewer highly expanded clones, which suggests clonal expansion. The authors noted that the small sample size was a limitation that may lower accuracy. More public clonotypes were shared among persistent patients (roughly 3,000) than among newly diagnosed patients (more than 900). Sequencing and analysis were limited to the TCR beta chain. Peripheral blood alone was examined, since thyroid tissue, which constituted the primary lesion, could not be accessed.

Interpreted using the paper, the time point label stands for: persistent/refractory GD, antithyroid drugs over 5 years with positive TRAb. For both TCR sequencing and RNA sequencing, RNA was extracted from PBMCs using TRIzol. Graves' disease was diagnosed according to American Thyroid Association guidelines. Recruitment of patients was carried out at an endocrinology department in Xi'an, China. Each patient gave about 8.1 milliliters of peripheral blood, collected in an EDTA anticoagulant tube. Ficoll Paque Plus density gradient separation was used to isolate PBMCs, and no additional T cell sorting was done. An Agilent 2100 Bioanalyzer and agarose gel were used to check RNA quality, and a NanoDrop 2000 was used to measure RNA concentration. Relative to germline, V is 7 bases shorter and J is 0 bases shorter, with 22 bases between their ends. The germline V gene specifies SNHLY as CDR1 and FYNNEI as CDR2. Inclusive of the bounding cysteine and phenylalanine, the CDR3 is 17 residues long. CDR3 DNA only is kept here, 51 bases in frame from base 1.

The TCR originated in a female donor with Graves disease. Here the chain combines TRBV2 and TRBJ2-7; the D gene cannot be named for sure. The material sequenced was peripheral blood mononuclear cells (PBMCs), taken when the disease was refractory, from a patient treated with antithyroid drugs. The DNA sequence is as follows: TGTGCCAGCAAATCTATACAGATAGAGAGGAGCTCCTACGAGCAGTACTTC. Its coded protein is CASKSIQIERSSYEQYF.